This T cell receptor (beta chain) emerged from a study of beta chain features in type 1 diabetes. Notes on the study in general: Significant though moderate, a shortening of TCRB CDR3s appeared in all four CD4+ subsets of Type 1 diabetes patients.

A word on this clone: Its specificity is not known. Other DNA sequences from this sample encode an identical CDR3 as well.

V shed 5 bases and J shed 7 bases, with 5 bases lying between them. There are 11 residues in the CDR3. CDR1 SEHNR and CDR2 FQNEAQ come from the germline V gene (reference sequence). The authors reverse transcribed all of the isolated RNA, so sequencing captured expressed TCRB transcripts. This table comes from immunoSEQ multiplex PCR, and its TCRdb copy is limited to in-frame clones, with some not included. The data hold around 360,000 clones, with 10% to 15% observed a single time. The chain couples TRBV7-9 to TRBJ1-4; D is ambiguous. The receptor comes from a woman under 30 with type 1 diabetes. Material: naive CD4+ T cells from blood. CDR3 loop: CASSPLEKLFF. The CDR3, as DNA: TGTGCCAGCAGCCCTCTTGAAAAACTGTTTTTT.